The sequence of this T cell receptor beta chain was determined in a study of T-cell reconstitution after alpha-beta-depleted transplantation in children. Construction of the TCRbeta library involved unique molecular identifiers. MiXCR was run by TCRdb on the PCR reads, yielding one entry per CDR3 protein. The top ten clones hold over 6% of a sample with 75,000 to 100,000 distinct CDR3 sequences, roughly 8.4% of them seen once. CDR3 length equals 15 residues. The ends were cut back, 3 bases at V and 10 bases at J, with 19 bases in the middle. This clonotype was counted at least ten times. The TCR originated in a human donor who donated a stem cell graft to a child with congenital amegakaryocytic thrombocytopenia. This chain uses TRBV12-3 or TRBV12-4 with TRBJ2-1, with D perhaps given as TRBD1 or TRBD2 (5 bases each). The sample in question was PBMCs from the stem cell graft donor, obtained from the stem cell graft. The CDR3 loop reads CASSFGTGTAREQFF. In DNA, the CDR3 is TGTGCCAGCAGTTTTGGAACCGGGACCGCGCGGGAGCAGTTCTTC.